A single sample is the source of the 9 T cell receptor beta chains below, sequenced in a study of T-cell memory formation after mild COVID-19. Each CDR3 protein is one row after TCRdb ran MiXCR on the 5' RACE reads. There are fewer than 350,000 distinct CDR3 sequences in the sample; approximately 15% occur only once, and approximately 20% lies in the top ten. Sequencing input: PBMCs or a T cell subset sorted from them (not recorded which). Receptors were obtained from a man aged 18 to 30 who had mild COVID-19 (a few samples of this study predate the infection). Cell type and time point are not known.

This chain links TRBV4-2 with TRBJ2-1, with D unclear. CDR3 length: 14 residues. From germline, CDR1 is LGHNA and CDR2 YNFKEQ. Trimming removed 2 bases at V and 4 bases at J, with 9 bases between. The CDR3, as DNA: TGTGCCAGCAGCCAATCTGAAGGGTACAATGAGCAGTTCTTC. As protein: CASSQSEGYNEQFF.

V usage is TRBV5-6 and J usage is TRBJ1-5; D uncertain. V was trimmed by 6 bases and J by 2 bases, leaving 9 bases between them. CDR1 is SGHDT, CDR2 YYEEEE, per germline. This CDR3 region has 13 residues. The CDR3 sequence: CASNLGGNQPQHF. CDR3 nucleotides: TGTGCCAGCAACCTGGGAGGCAATCAGCCCCAGCATTTT.

This rearrangement joins TRBV3-1 to TRBJ2-1; D unresolved. V lost 4 bases and J lost 8, with 18 bases in between. The CDR3 is made up of 15 amino acids. The germline CDR1 and CDR2 sequences are LGHDT and YNNKEL (reference sequence). CDR3 residues: CASSLWVYPTDEQFF. CDR3 nucleotides: TGTGCCAGCAGCCTATGGGTCTACCCGACGGATGAGCAGTTCTTC.

This clonotype was picked up many times. V is TRBV3-1 and J is TRBJ1-1; D gene uncertain. The length of the CDR3 is 13 residues. Germline V gene data show CDR1 as LGHDT and CDR2 as YNNKEL (reference sequence). Trimming cost V 0 bases and J 5 bases, with 7 bases left between them. CDR3 bases: TGTGCCAGCAGCCAAGATTCAAGGACTGAAGCTTTCTTT. Its protein product is CASSQDSRTEAFF.

The CDR3 nucleotides read TGTGCCAGCAGTTACTCGACAGGGGGCGGCTACACCTTC. It translates to CASSYSTGGGYTF. The chain joins TRBV6-5 to TRBJ1-2; 10 bases fit TRBD1. This CDR3 has 13 residues. CDR1 is MNHEY, CDR2 SVGAGI, per germline. V trimming: 0 bases; J trimming: 8 bases; junction bases outside the gene matches: 0.

This clonotype was seen a handful of times. At one of its ends the junction is not consistent with the germline gene, which may arise from a read error. The chain recombines TRBV12-5 with TRBJ2-7, with a possible D match to TRBD2 (5 bases). The CDR3 is 11 residues long. CDR1 is LGHNT and CDR2 is FRNRAP in the germline V gene. The chain's CDR3 is CASGLASGISF. DNA for the CDR3: TGTGCTAGTGGTTTGGCCTCCGGGATATCGTTC.

In this sample, this clonotype turned up a few times. The chain combines TRBV5-6 with TRBJ2-1; either TRBD1 or TRBD2 may supply D (6 bases each). V lost 0 bases to trimming and J lost 0 bases, with 13 bases between them. The germline CDR1 and CDR2 sequences are SGHDT and YYEEEE. The CDR3 totals 17 residues. The CDR3 DNA is TGTGCCAGCAGCTTGGGTTGGGGGGCTCGCTCCTACAATGAGCAGTTCTTC. It encodes CASSLGWGARSYNEQFF. Drawing the rest from reference TRBV5-6 and TRBJ2-1, the complete variable domain is DAGVTQSPTHLIKTRGQQVTLRCSPKSGHDTVSWYQQALGQGPQFIFQYYEEEERQRGNFPDRFSGHQFPNYSSELNVNALLLGDSALYLCASSLGWGARSYNEQFFGPGTRLTVL.

The J gene is TRBJ2-7, the V gene TRBV4-1; 8 bases align to TRBD1. Germline loops: CDR1 MGHRA, CDR2 YSYEKL. Losses at the gene ends were 3 bases for V and 5 bases for J; bases not matched to a gene: 9. The CDR3 spans 15 residues. CDR3 in DNA: TGCGCCAGCAGCCACCAGACAGGGGTCCTGAACGAGCAGTACTTC. Translating gives CASSHQTGVLNEQYF.

The CDR3 sequence: CASSQVLREKATGELFF. The CDR3 DNA reads TGCGCCAGCAGCCAAGTTCTCAGGGAAAAGGCCACCGGGGAGCTGTTTTTT. The chain joins TRBV4-1 to TRBJ2-2, with D possibly matching TRBD1 (5 bases). The CDR3 covers 17 residues. Trimming took off 1 base at V and 4 bases at J, with 16 bases between the two ends. The germline V gene has CDR1 MGHRA and CDR2 YSYEKL.